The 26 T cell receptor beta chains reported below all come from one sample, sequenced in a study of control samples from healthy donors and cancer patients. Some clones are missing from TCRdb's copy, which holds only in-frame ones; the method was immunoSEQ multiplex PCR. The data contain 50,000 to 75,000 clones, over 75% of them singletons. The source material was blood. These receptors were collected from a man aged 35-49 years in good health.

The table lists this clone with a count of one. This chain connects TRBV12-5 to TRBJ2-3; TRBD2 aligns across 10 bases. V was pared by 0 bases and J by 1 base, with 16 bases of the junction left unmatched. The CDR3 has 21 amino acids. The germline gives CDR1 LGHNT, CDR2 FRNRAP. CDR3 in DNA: TGTGCTAGTGGTTTGGTAAGGGCTAGCGGGGGCCCAGTGACCGGCACAGATACGCAGTATTTT. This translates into CASGLVRASGGPVTGTDTQYF.

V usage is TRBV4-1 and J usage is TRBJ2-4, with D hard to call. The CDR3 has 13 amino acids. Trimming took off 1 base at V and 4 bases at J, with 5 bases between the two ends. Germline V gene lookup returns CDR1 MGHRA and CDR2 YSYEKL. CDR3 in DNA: TGCGCCAGCAGCCAAGTTGGTAAAAACATTCAGTACTTC. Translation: CASSQVGKNIQYF.

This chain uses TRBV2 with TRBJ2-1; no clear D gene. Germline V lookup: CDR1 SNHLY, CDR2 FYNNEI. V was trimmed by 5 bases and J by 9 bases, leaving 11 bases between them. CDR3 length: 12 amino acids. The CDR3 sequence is CASSTDLVEQFF. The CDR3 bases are TGTGCCAGCAGTACCGACTTGGTTGAGCAGTTCTTC.

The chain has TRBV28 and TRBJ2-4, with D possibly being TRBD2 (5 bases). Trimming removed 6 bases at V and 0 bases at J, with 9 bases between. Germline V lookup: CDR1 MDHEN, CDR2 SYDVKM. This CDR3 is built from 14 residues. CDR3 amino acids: CASREEGAKNIQYF. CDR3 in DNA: TGTGCCAGCAGGGAGGAAGGAGCCAAAAACATTCAGTACTTC. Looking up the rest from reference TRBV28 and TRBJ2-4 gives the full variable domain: DVKVTQSSRYLVKRTGEKVFLECVQDMDHENMFWYRQDPGLGLRLIYFSYDVKMKEKGDIPEGYSVSREKKERFSLILESASTNQTSMYLCASREEGAKNIQYFGAGTRLSVL.

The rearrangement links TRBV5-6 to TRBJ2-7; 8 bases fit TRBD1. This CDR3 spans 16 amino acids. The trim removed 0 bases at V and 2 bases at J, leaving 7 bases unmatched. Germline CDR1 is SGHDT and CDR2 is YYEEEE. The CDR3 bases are TGTGCCAGCAGCTTGGAAAGCAGGGGGCGTACCTACGAGCAGTACTTC. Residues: CASSLESRGRTYEQYF.

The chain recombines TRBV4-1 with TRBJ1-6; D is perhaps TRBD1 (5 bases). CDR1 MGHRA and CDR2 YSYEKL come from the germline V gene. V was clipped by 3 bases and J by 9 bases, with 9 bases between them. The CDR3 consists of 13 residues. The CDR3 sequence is CASSQGVGSPLHF. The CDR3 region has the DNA TGCGCCAGCAGCCAGGGGGTCGGTTCACCCCTCCACTTT.

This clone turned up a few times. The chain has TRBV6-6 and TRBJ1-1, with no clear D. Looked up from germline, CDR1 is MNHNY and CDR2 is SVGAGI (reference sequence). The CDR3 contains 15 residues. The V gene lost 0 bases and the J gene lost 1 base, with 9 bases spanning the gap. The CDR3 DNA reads TGTGCCAGCAGTTACTCTCTTTCAGGGAACACTGAAGCTTTCTTT. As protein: CASSYSLSGNTEAFF.

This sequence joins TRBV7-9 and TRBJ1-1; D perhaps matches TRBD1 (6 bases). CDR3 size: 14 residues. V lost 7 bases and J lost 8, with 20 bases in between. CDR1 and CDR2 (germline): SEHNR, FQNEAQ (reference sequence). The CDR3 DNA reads TGTGCCAGCACCTCAGACCGGGGGCCTAAGGAAGCTTTCTTT. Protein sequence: CASTSDRGPKEAFF.

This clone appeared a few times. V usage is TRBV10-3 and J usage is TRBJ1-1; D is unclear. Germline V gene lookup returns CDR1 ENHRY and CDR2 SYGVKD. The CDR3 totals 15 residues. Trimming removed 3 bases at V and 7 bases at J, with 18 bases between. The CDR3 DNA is TGTGCCATCAGTGAATTGGTCAGTCAGGAGGGTGAAGCTTTCTTT. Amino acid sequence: CAISELVSQEGEAFF.

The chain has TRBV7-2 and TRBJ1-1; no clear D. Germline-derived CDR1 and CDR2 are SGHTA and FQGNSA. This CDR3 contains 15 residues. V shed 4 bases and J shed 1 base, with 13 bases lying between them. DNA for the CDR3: TGTGCCAGCAGCTGGGGAGGGAGAAGGAACACTGAAGCTTTCTTT. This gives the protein CASSWGGRRNTEAFF.

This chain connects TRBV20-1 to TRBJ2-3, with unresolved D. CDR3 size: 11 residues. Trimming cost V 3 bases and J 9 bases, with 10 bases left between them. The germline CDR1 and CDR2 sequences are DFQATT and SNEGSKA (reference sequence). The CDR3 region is CSASPERTQYF. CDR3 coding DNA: TGCAGTGCTAGTCCAGAGAGAACGCAGTATTTT.

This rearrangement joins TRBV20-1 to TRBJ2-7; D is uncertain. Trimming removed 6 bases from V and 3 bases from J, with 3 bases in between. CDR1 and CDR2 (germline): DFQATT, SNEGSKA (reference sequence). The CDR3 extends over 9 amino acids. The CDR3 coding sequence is TGCAGTGCGATCTACGAGCAGTACTTC. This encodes CSAIYEQYF.

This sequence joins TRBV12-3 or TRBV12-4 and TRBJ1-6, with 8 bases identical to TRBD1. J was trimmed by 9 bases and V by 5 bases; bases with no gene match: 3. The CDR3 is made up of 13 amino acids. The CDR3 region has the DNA TGTGCCAGCAGTACTACAGGGGGTTCACCCCTCCACTTT. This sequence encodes CASSTTGGSPLHF.

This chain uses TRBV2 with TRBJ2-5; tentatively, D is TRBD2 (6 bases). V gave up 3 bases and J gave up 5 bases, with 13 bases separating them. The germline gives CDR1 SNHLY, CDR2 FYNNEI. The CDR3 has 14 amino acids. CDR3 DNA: TGTGCCAGCAGTGAGTCAGGAGGGGTGGAGACCCAGTACTTC. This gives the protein CASSESGGVETQYF.

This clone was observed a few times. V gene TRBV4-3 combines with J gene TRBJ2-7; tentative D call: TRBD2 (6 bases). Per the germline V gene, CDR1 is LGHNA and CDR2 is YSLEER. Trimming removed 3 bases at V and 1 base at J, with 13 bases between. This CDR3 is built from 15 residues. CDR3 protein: CASSQSWSGSYEQYF. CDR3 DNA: TGCGCCAGCAGCCAGAGTTGGAGCGGGTCCTACGAGCAGTACTTC.

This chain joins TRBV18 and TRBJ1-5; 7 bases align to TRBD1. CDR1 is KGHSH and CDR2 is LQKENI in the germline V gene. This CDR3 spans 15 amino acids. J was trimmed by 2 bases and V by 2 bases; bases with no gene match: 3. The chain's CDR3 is CASSPVTGGNQPQHF. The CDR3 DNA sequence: TGTGCCAGCTCACCAGTAACAGGGGGCAATCAGCCCCAGCATTTT.

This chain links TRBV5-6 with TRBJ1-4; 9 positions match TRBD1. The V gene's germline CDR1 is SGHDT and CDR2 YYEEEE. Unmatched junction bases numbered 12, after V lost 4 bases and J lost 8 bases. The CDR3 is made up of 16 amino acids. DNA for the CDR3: TGTGCCAGCAGCAGAAGCCGGACAGGGGTGGACGAAAAACTGTTTTTT. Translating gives CASSRSRTGVDEKLFF. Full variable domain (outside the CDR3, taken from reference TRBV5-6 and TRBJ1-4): DAGVTQSPTHLIKTRGQQVTLRCSPKSGHDTVSWYQQALGQGPQFIFQYYEEEERQRGNFPDRFSGHQFPNYSSELNVNALLLGDSALYLCASSRSRTGVDEKLFFGSGTQLSVL.

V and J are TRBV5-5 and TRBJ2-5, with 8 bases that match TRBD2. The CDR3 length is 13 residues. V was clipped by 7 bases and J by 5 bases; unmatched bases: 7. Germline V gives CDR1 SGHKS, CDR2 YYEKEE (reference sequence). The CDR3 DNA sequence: TGTGCCAGCCCGGGAGGGCCTCTTGAGACCCAGTACTTC. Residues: CASPGGPLETQYF.

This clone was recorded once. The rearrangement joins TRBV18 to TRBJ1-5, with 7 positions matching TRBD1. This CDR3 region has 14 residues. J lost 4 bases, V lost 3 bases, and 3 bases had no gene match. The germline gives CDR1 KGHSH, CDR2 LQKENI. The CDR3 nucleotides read TGTGCCAGCTCACCGGGACAGCCTAATCAGCCCCAGCATTTT. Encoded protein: CASSPGQPNQPQHF.

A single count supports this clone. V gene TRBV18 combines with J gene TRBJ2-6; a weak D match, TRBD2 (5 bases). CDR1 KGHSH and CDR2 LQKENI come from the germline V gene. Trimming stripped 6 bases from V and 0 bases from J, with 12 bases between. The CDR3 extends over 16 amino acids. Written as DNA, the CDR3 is TGTGCCAGCTCCGGGGTGGTGTTCTCTGGGGCCAACGTCCTGACTTTC. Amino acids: CASSGVVFSGANVLTF.

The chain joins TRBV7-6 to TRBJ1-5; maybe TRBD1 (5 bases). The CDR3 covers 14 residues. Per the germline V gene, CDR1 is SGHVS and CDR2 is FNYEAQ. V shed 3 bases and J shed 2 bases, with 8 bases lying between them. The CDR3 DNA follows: TGTGCCAGCAGCTTGAAAGGGGGCAATCAGCCCCAGCATTTT. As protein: CASSLKGGNQPQHF.

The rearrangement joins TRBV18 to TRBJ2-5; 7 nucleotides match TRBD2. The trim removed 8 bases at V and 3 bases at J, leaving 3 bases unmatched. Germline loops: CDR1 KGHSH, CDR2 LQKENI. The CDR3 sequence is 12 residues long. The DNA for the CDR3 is TGTGCCAGCCACCGGGAGGAAGAGACCCAGTACTTC. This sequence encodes CASHREEETQYF.

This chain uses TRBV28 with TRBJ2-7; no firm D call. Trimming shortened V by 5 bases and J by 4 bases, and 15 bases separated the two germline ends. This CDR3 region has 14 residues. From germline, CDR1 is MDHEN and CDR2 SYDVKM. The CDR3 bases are TGTGCCAGCAGTCCTTATGATCGTCCTTACGAGCAGTACTTC. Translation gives CASSPYDRPYEQYF.

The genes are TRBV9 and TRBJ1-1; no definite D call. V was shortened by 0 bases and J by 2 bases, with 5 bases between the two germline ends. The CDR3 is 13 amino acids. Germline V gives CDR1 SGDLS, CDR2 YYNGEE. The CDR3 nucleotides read TGTGCCAGCAGCGTAGCAGGTAACACTGAAGCTTTCTTT. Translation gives CASSVAGNTEAFF.

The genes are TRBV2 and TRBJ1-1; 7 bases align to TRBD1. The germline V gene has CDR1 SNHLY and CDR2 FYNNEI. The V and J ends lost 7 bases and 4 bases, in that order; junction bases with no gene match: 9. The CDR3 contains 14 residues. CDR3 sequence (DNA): TGTGCCAGCAACCGACTTGACAGGGCCACTGAAGCTTTCTTT. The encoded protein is CASNRLDRATEAFF.

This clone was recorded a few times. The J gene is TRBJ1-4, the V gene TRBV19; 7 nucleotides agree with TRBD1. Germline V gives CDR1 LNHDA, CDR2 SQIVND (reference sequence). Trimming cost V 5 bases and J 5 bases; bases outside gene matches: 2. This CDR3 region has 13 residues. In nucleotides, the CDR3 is TGTGCCAGTAGTGGGACAGTAAATGAAAAACTGTTTTTT. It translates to CASSGTVNEKLFF. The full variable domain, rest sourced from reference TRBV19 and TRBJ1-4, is DGGITQSPKYLFRKEGQNVTLSCEQNLNHDAMYWYRQDPGQGLRLIYYSQIVNDFQKGDIAEGYSVSREKKESFPLTVTSAQKNPTAFYLCASSGTVNEKLFFGSGTQLSVL.